This T cell receptor beta chain is from a study of blood T cell repertoires in COVID-19. The assay was immunoSEQ multiplex PCR, and TCRdb's table has in-frame clones only and misses some. This table holds approximately 300,000 clones, about 82% found once. The CDR3 covers 16 residues. Trimming removed 5 bases from V and 5 bases from J; junction bases left unmatched: 12. Germline V gives CDR1 SGHTA, CDR2 FQGTGA. V is TRBV7-3 and J is TRBJ2-7, with 10 bases fitting TRBD1. Sequencing was performed on peripheral blood. This sequence was found in a woman aged 45-65 years with acute or convalescent COVID-19. CDR3 residues: CASSPGTGVGLDEQYF. The CDR3 DNA follows: TGTGCCAGCAGCCCCGGGACAGGGGTGGGGCTCGACGAGCAGTACTTC.